The 17 T cell receptor beta chains given below trace back to one sample, sequenced in a study of a mutant IDH1 vaccine in newly diagnosed glioma. These TCRs are of unknown antigen specificity. Noted time point: week 47, end of study. Every single dose of the vaccine, 300 ug of mutant IDH1 20-mer peptide, came with topical imiquimod. Produced via immunoSEQ multiplex PCR; TCRdb's table is partial and in-frame only. The sample yields about 46,000 clones, around 84% seen once. This specimen consisted of PBMCs, obtained from a glioma patient whose treatment included an IDH1 peptide vaccine. These receptors were collected from a woman in her thirties with glioma. Some clones in this sample may be carry-over from other donors' samples.

This chain connects TRBV7-9 to TRBJ1-1; TRBD1 agrees at 7 bases. Germline V gene sequence: CDR1 SEHNR, CDR2 FQNEAQ (reference sequence). Trimming took 3 bases from V and 2 from J; bases not matched to a gene: 3. This CDR3 has 14 amino acids. The CDR3 loop is CASSLDRLNTEAFF. In DNA form, the CDR3 reads TGTGCCAGCAGCTTGGACAGGCTAAACACTGAAGCTTTCTTT.

The chain joins TRBV9 to TRBJ2-1, with 10 bases fitting TRBD2. The CDR3 is 15 amino acids. V was pared by 2 bases and J by 8 bases, with 7 bases of the junction left unmatched. CDR1 and CDR2 (germline): SGDLS, YYNGEE. CDR3 sequence: CASSVSSGRGDEQFF. The DNA for the CDR3 is TGTGCCAGCAGCGTGTCAAGCGGGAGGGGGGATGAGCAGTTCTTC.

V gene TRBV19 combines with J gene TRBJ1-4, with 7 nucleotides matching TRBD1. CDR1 LNHDA and CDR2 SQIVND come from the germline V gene (reference sequence). The CDR3 length is 15 residues. V lost 4 bases to trimming and J lost 5 bases; unmatched junction nucleotides: 7. CDR3 DNA: TGTGCCAGTAGTAAGGCGACAGGGAACAATGAAAAACTGTTTTTT. Translated, it gives CASSKATGNNEKLFF.

The rearrangement joins TRBV4-1 to TRBJ2-1, with 9 nucleotides matching TRBD2. This CDR3 comprises 19 residues. CDR1 is MGHRA, CDR2 YSYEKL, per germline. Trimming took 1 base from V and 0 from J; bases not matched to a gene: 10. The DNA for the CDR3 is TGCGCCAGCAGCCAAGGGAGACTAGCGGAGGGAGGCTCCTACAATGAGCAGTTCTTC. Its translation is CASSQGRLAEGGSYNEQFF.

The rearrangement joins TRBV5-1 to TRBJ2-7; TRBD1 agrees at 8 bases. CDR1 SGHRS and CDR2 YFSETQ come from the germline V gene. This CDR3 has 12 residues. After removal of 5 bases from V and 5 bases from J, the junction contained 3 bases not matched to a gene. The CDR3 sequence is CASSWTGNEQYF. Here the CDR3 DNA reads TGCGCCAGCAGTTGGACAGGGAACGAGCAGTACTTC.

The V and J genes are TRBV12-5 and TRBJ1-1; D is undetermined. The ends were cut back, 0 bases at V and 5 bases at J, with 4 bases in the middle. CDR1 LGHNT and CDR2 FRNRAP come from the germline V gene. This CDR3 is built from 12 residues. The CDR3 bases are TGTGCTAGTGGTTTGGTTGGGACTGAAGCTTTCTTT. As protein: CASGLVGTEAFF. The complete variable domain, with remaining parts taken from reference TRBV12-5 and TRBJ1-1, reads DARVTQTPRHKVTEMGQEVTMRCQPILGHNTVFWYRQTMMQGLELLAYFRNRAPLDDSGMPKDRFSAEMPDATLATLKIQPSEPRDSAVYFCASGLVGTEAFFGQGTRLTVV.

Turning to this clone: This specimen includes other DNA sequences encoding the same CDR3. The chain has TRBV27 and TRBJ2-2; the D gene could be TRBD1 or TRBD2 (6 bases each). The germline V gene has CDR1 MNHEY and CDR2 SMNVEV (reference sequence). Trimming cost V 6 bases and J 4 bases, with 12 bases left between them. This CDR3 spans 14 amino acids. The DNA of the CDR3 is TGTGCCAGCAGCTGGGGGGCGGGCACCGGGGAGCTGTTTTTT. Translated: CASSWGAGTGELFF.

V usage is TRBV4-1 and J usage is TRBJ2-7; possibly TRBD2 for D (6 bases). Trimming removed 4 bases from V and 2 bases from J, with 15 bases in between. Per the germline V gene, CDR1 is MGHRA and CDR2 is YSYEKL. CDR3 size: 15 residues. The CDR3 sequence: CASSPGTLSTYEQYF. CDR3 nucleotide sequence: TGCGCCAGCAGCCCCGGGACTCTCTCAACCTACGAGCAGTACTTC.

The V gene is TRBV5-1, the J gene TRBJ2-2; possibly TRBD1 for D (5 bases). Trimming took 6 bases from V and 1 from J, leaving 19 bases between them. The CDR3 is 17 amino acids. The germline V gene has CDR1 SGHRS and CDR2 YFSETQ. CDR3 nucleotide sequence: TGCGCCAGCACCTGGGGCGGCGCCACCCGGAACACCGGGGAGCTGTTTTTT. The encoded protein is CASTWGGATRNTGELFF.

This clone was observed a single time. The rearrangement uses TRBV6-5 and TRBJ1-1, with D possibly matching TRBD1 (5 bases). Germline V gives CDR1 MNHEY, CDR2 SVGAGI. Trimming removed 2 bases at V and 0 bases at J, with 7 bases between. The CDR3 has 14 amino acids. CDR3 amino acids: CASSYGGVNTEAFF. The CDR3, as DNA: TGTGCCAGCAGTTACGGAGGGGTGAACACTGAAGCTTTCTTT.

This clone has just one count. This chain connects TRBV6-5 to TRBJ2-1, with 9 bases fitting TRBD2. The CDR3 has 15 amino acids. The germline V gene has CDR1 MNHEY and CDR2 SVGAGI. V shed 2 bases, J shed 8 bases, and the junction held 7 bases outside the gene matches. The CDR3 loop reads CASSYVASGTYEQFF. The CDR3 nucleotides are TGTGCCAGCAGTTACGTGGCTAGCGGGACCTATGAGCAGTTCTTC.

This chain connects TRBV19 to TRBJ2-7, with 9 bases lining up with TRBD1. The V gene end was trimmed by 3 bases and the J gene end by 3 bases; junction bases not matched to a gene: 3. Germline CDR1 is LNHDA and CDR2 is SQIVND (reference sequence). The CDR3 is 14 residues long. CDR3 DNA: TGTGCCAGTAGTATTGGGACAGGGCACTACGAGCAGTACTTC. It codes for CASSIGTGHYEQYF.

The chain recombines TRBV6-5 with TRBJ2-7; TRBD1 might be the D (6 bases). Trimming cost V 0 bases and J 4 bases, with 16 bases left between them. Germline lookup yields CDR1 MNHEY and CDR2 SVGAGI. CDR3 length: 16 amino acids. CDR3 region: CASSYSARGDTYEQYF. The CDR3 region has the DNA TGTGCCAGCAGTTACTCAGCTAGAGGGGACACTTACGAGCAGTACTTC.

The chain recombines TRBV4-1 with TRBJ2-3, with 8 nucleotides matching TRBD1. The CDR3 consists of 15 residues. Germline V gene sequence: CDR1 MGHRA, CDR2 YSYEKL. J was trimmed by 4 bases and V by 4 bases; bases with no gene match: 7. CDR3 region: CASSPTDRGADTQYF. CDR3 nucleotide sequence: TGCGCCAGCAGCCCCACTGACAGGGGTGCAGATACGCAGTATTTT.

The chain employs TRBV29-1 and TRBJ2-7; no clear D. This CDR3 is built from 13 residues. V was shortened by 4 bases and J by 3 bases, with 13 bases between the two germline ends. CDR1 is SQVTM, CDR2 ANQGSEA, per germline. The CDR3 nucleotides are TGCAGCGTTGCAAAAAAGGGTAACTACGAGCAGTACTTC. Amino acids: CSVAKKGNYEQYF.

This clone counts as medium-sized. The chain employs TRBV6-6 and TRBJ1-5; no reliable D call. Germline values: CDR1 MNHNY, CDR2 SVGAGI (reference sequence). The CDR3 covers 13 residues. V was trimmed by 8 bases and J by 3 bases, leaving 11 bases between them. CDR3 nucleotides: TGTGCCAGCGTTGGGGAAATCAATCAGCCCCAGCATTTT. Its translation is CASVGEINQPQHF.

The gene calls are TRBV6-1 and TRBJ1-1; no firm D call. The CDR3 loop spans 12 amino acids. V was clipped by 9 bases and J by 5 bases, with 13 bases between them. Germline V gene sequence: CDR1 MNHNS, CDR2 SASEGT. The CDR3 loop reads CARRRTTTEAFF. The CDR3 bases are TGTGCCAGGCGGAGGACGACTACTGAAGCTTTCTTT.